The 20 T cell receptor beta chains listed next were all sequenced from one sample in a study of OX40 agonist ivuxolimab in advanced cancers. TCRdb's copy holds only in-frame clones and misses some; the assay was immunoSEQ multiplex PCR. The profile shows about 20,000 clones, approximately 84% of them singletons. The source was CD4+ or CD8+ T cells sorted from blood, collected in a trial of the OX40 agonist ivuxolimab. These receptors were obtained from an adult with an advanced solid tumor such as melanoma, head and neck, liver or kidney cancer.

The chain couples TRBV6-5 to TRBJ2-7; TRBD2 matches at 8 bases. The CDR3 spans 15 residues. Germline V gives CDR1 MNHEY, CDR2 SVGAGI. The junction had 5 bases not matched to a gene; V was cut back by 4 bases and J by 0 bases. Here the CDR3 DNA reads TGTGCCAGCAGTTCCGCGGGGGGATACTCCTACGAGCAGTACTTC. Residues: CASSSAGGYSYEQYF.

The chain combines TRBV5-1 with TRBJ2-1, with TRBD1 matching 12 bases. The J segment lost 8 bases and the V segment lost 3 bases, leaving 9 bases of the junction unmatched. Germline CDR1 SGHRS, CDR2 YFSETQ. This CDR3 is 16 amino acids long. The CDR3 spells CASSSPGQGALDEQFF. CDR3 nucleotide sequence: TGCGCCAGCAGCTCGCCGGGACAGGGGGCCTTGGATGAGCAGTTCTTC.

This sequence joins TRBV15 and TRBJ1-2; 9 bases line up with TRBD1. Losses at the gene ends were 10 bases for V and 5 bases for J; bases not matched to a gene: 8. Per germline, CDR1 LNHNV and CDR2 YYDKDF (reference sequence). This CDR3 contains 13 residues. The CDR3 nucleotides are TGTGCCAGCACGAGGGACAGGGAGTATGGCTACACCTTC. It codes for CASTRDREYGYTF.

The gene calls are TRBV30 and TRBJ1-2; possibly TRBD1 for D (6 bases). Germline V CDR1 and CDR2: GTSNPN, SVGIG (reference sequence). The V gene lost 5 bases and the J gene lost 6 bases, with 16 bases spanning the gap. This CDR3 is built from 13 residues. CDR3 nucleotides: TGTGCCTGGTGGGGGGGCGCCGGAAATGGCTACACCTTC. Its translation: CAWWGGAGNGYTF.

This clone was detected a few times. This chain connects TRBV5-1 to TRBJ2-7, with 12 bases aligning to TRBD1. With V trimmed by 3 bases and J by 5 bases, 6 bases remained unmatched. This CDR3 has 15 residues. The germline gives CDR1 SGHRS, CDR2 YFSETQ. The CDR3 sequence is CASSSRDRGHDEQYF. The CDR3 region has the DNA TGCGCCAGCAGCTCCCGGGACAGGGGGCACGACGAGCAGTACTTC.

CDR3 coding DNA: TGTGCCAGTAGACTAGCGGGTGATATTACCTACGAGCAGTACTTC. Translated, it gives CASRLAGDITYEQYF. The V and J genes are TRBV19 and TRBJ2-7, with 9 positions matching TRBD2. V lost 6 bases to trimming and J lost 2 bases; unmatched junction nucleotides: 8. Germline V lookup: CDR1 LNHDA, CDR2 SQIVND (reference sequence). This CDR3 is built from 15 residues.

The chain is built from TRBV27 and TRBJ2-3; unclear D gene. CDR1 and CDR2 (germline): MNHEY, SMNVEV (reference sequence). This CDR3 is 11 amino acids long. Trimming took off 3 bases at V and 6 bases at J, with 4 bases between the two ends. The CDR3 bases are TGTGCCAGCAGTTTTGGGGATACGCAGTATTTT. Translated: CASSFGDTQYF.

The chain couples TRBV7-9 to TRBJ2-1; 10 positions agree with TRBD2. With V trimmed by 2 bases and J by 8 bases, 12 bases remained unmatched. The CDR3 totals 17 residues. Per the germline V gene, CDR1 is SEHNR and CDR2 is FQNEAQ (reference sequence). This CDR3 reads CASSLSSLGLAGDEQFF. The CDR3 DNA follows: TGTGCCAGCAGCTTAAGCTCTCTTGGGCTAGCGGGGGATGAGCAGTTCTTC.

This clone was detected only once. This chain uses TRBV6-5 with TRBJ2-1, with a tentative D call TRBD2 (6 bases). Germline V gene lookup returns CDR1 MNHEY and CDR2 SVGAGI. V lost 1 base, J lost 3 bases, and 10 bases lay in between. The CDR3 is made up of 15 amino acids. The CDR3 protein is CASSYYSSGYNEQFF. The CDR3 bases are TGTGCCAGCAGTTACTATAGTAGCGGCTACAATGAGCAGTTCTTC.

This chain uses TRBV29-1 with TRBJ1-1; a weak D match, TRBD1 (5 bases). The CDR3 has 14 residues. Germline lookup yields CDR1 SQVTM and CDR2 ANQGSEA. The V and J ends lost 7 bases and 2 bases respectively, with 17 bases between them. CDR3 nucleotides: TGCAGCGCCTACCCAGGCAGGGACAACACTGAAGCTTTCTTT. This codes for CSAYPGRDNTEAFF.

This clone is a singleton in its sample. V gene TRBV5-6 combines with J gene TRBJ2-7; D is possibly TRBD2 (5 bases). Trimming took 1 base from V and 2 from J, leaving 10 bases between them. The CDR3 consists of 14 residues. Germline V CDR1 and CDR2: SGHDT, YYEEEE. Written as DNA, the CDR3 is TGTGCCAGCAGCTTGCAGCGGAGGCCCTACGAGCAGTACTTC. This codes for CASSLQRRPYEQYF.

V usage is TRBV5-6 and J usage is TRBJ2-7; D gene ambiguous. The CDR3 runs 14 residues. From germline, CDR1 is SGHDT and CDR2 YYEEEE. V was cut by 1 base and J by 5 bases, with 13 bases left in between. CDR3 protein: CASSLISGAHEQYF. The CDR3 DNA reads as TGTGCCAGCAGCTTGATTAGTGGCGCGCACGAGCAGTACTTC.

As regards this clone: A junction boundary mismatches the germline segment, possibly from a read error. The same CDR3 also results from other DNA sequences found in this sample. The rearrangement joins TRBV11-2 to TRBJ1-1, with D possibly TRBD1 on 5 matching bases. Germline assignment: CDR1 SGHAT and CDR2 FQNNGV. This CDR3 contains 15 residues. In DNA, the CDR3 is TGCGCCAGCAGCGCAAGCGGGGACGGTAACACTGAAGCTTTCTTT. It translates to CASSASGDGNTEAFF.

The CDR3 loop reads CASSTIGQDAGGGYTF. In nucleotides, the CDR3 is TGTGCCAGCTCAACAATAGGACAGGACGCGGGTGGAGGCTACACCTTC. The chain carries TRBV18 and TRBJ1-2; 7 bases align to TRBD1. The CDR3 extends over 16 amino acids. CDR1 is KGHSH, CDR2 LQKENI, per germline. The trim removed 5 bases at V and 8 bases at J, leaving 17 bases unmatched. The full variable domain, in which reference TRBV18 and TRBJ1-2 provide the parts outside the CDR3, is NAGVMQNPRHLVRRRGQEARLRCSPMKGHSHVYWYRQLPEEGLKFMVYLQKENIIDESGMPKERFSAEFPKEGPSILRIQQVVRGDSAAYFCASSTIGQDAGGGYTFGSGTRLTVV.

This clone was seen only a few times. V is TRBV7-6 and J is TRBJ2-7; unclear D gene. CDR1 SGHVS and CDR2 FNYEAQ come from the germline V gene. The CDR3 extends over 12 amino acids. The germline V and J ends were trimmed by 5 bases and 6 bases, with 11 bases remaining between them. Here the CDR3 DNA reads TGTGCCAGCAGCGACCAAGTGGGCGAGCAGTACTTC. Protein sequence: CASSDQVGEQYF.

The chain combines TRBV7-9 with TRBJ2-7; D tentatively fits TRBD1 or TRBD2 (6 bases each). V lost 5 bases and J lost 3, with 14 bases in between. CDR1 is SEHNR and CDR2 is FQNEAQ in the germline V gene (reference sequence). The CDR3 totals 14 residues. CDR3 residues: CASSLRGGLYEQYF. CDR3 DNA: TGTGCCAGCAGCCTAAGAGGGGGGCTCTACGAGCAGTACTTC.

The chain links TRBV27 to TRBJ2-7, with D hard to call. V gave up 6 bases and J gave up 2 bases, with 8 bases separating them. Germline CDR1 and CDR2: MNHEY and SMNVEV (reference sequence). This CDR3 has 12 amino acids. The CDR3 sequence: CASSRTPYEQYF. The CDR3 nucleotides are TGTGCCAGCAGCCGCACTCCCTACGAGCAGTACTTC.

The V call is TRBV13, the J call TRBJ2-5; D is perhaps TRBD2 (5 bases). From germline, CDR1 is PRHDT and CDR2 FYEKMQ (reference sequence). The CDR3 has 15 amino acids. V dropped 5 bases and J dropped 4 bases, with 17 bases sitting between them. CDR3 amino acids: CASSTRYEGGETQYF. For the CDR3, the DNA is TGTGCCAGCAGCACCCGTTACGAGGGCGGAGAGACCCAGTACTTC.

V and J are TRBV25-1 and TRBJ2-7, with D possibly being TRBD1 (7 bases). V shed 3 bases and J shed 2 bases, with 14 bases lying between them. Germline V CDR1 and CDR2: MGHDK, SYGVNS. The CDR3 is made up of 15 amino acids. The CDR3, as DNA: TGTGCCAGCAGTGACCCGGGACAGCGGGCCTACGAGCAGTACTTC. Its protein is CASSDPGQRAYEQYF.

The rearrangement uses TRBV28 and TRBJ1-2; the D is unclear. CDR1 and CDR2 from the germline V gene are MDHEN and SYDVKM. V was cut by 5 bases and J by 2 bases, with 18 bases left in between. This CDR3 contains 16 residues. CDR3 protein: CASSLLPRTDNYGYTF. The CDR3 bases are TGTGCCAGCAGTCTCTTGCCCCGCACAGACAACTATGGCTACACCTTC.